This T cell receptor beta chain was captured by sequencing in a study of blood T cell repertoires in COVID-19. About the research overall: The samples span acute and convalescent COVID-19 from the United States, Italy and Spain. T cells, B-cell-depleted T cells, or PBMCs supplied cDNA or gDNA.

Seattle patients were enrolled while actively infected and followed longitudinally. The junction had 11 bases not matched to a gene; V was cut back by 3 bases and J by 5 bases. Germline CDR1 is LNHDA and CDR2 is SQIVND (reference sequence). There are 17 residues in the CDR3. In the original analysis: Reference gene primer amplification in the assay estimated nucleated cell counts. TCRdb's copy holds only in-frame clones and misses some; the assay was immunoSEQ multiplex PCR. The D gene and trimming were derived from the DNA, and the V and J assignments and clone size from that table. The data hold about 46,000 clones, with approximately 85% observed a single time.

The TCR originated in a woman aged 80 or over with COVID-19, enrolled during active disease. The chain uses TRBV19 and TRBJ2-2; 8 bases fit TRBD2. The sequencing input was peripheral blood. As DNA, the CDR3 is TGTGCCAGTAGTATGACGGGAGGGCGCTGGGGGACCGGGGAGCTGTTTTTT. Amino acids: CASSMTGGRWGTGELFF.